This entry concerns a single TCR beta chain. The antigen is not known. The CDR3 covers 13 residues. Germline trimming cut 7 bases from V and 5 bases from J; bases unmatched to any gene: 7. Germline-derived CDR1 and CDR2 are SQVTM and ANQGSEA. Template switching added a universal primer site, and cDNA bore unique molecular identifiers. Via MiXCR, TCRdb re-called the 5' RACE reads, giving one row per CDR3 protein. Of about 530,000 distinct CDR3 sequences detected, about 20% appear once; the ten largest clones hold 0.4% to 0.6%. These data are taken from a study of identical twins. Study-wide points: Excess sharing between twins was weaker in beta out-of-frame sequences. Conclusions rested on cross-sectional statistics rather than following the same donors.

The sample was also reused in another study, on yellow fever vaccine responses in identical twins.

V usage is TRBV29-1 and J usage is TRBJ2-1; 8 bases map to TRBD1. The sequenced sample was CD4+ T cells sorted from blood. The TCR was taken from a woman aged 18-29 years in good health. DNA for the CDR3: TGCAGCGGGACGGGGACAGGTCACAATGAGCAGTTCTTC. This translates into CSGTGTGHNEQFF.